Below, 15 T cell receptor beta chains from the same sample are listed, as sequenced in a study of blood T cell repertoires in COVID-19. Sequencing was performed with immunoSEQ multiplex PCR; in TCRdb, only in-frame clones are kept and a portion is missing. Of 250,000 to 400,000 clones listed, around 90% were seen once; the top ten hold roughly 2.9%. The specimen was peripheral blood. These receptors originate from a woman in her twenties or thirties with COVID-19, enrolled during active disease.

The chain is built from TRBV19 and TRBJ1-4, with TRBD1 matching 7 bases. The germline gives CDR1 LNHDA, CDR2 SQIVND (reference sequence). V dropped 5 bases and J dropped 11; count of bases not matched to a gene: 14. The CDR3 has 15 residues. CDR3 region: CASSQRDRTGEKLFF. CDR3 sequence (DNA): TGTGCCAGTAGTCAAAGGGACAGAACGGGTGAGAAACTGTTTTTT.

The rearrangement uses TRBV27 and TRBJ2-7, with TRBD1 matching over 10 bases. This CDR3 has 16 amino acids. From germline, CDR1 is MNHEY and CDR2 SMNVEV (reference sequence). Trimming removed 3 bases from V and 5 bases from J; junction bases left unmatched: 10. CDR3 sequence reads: CASSLRQGARVNEQYF. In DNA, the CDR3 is TGTGCCAGCAGTTTGCGACAGGGGGCGCGTGTCAACGAGCAGTACTTC.

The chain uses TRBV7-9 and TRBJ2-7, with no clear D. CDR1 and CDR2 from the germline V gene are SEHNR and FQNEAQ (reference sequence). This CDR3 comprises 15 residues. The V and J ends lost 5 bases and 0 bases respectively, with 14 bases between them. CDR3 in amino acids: CASSPPVPSSYEQYF. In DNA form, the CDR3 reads TGTGCCAGCAGCCCCCCCGTGCCGAGCTCCTACGAGCAGTACTTC.

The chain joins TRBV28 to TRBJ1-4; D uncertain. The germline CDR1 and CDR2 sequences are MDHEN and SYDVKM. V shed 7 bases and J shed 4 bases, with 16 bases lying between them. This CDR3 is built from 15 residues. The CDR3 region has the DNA TGTGCCAGCACCAAGGAGACGGAATATAATGAAAAACTGTTTTTT. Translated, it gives CASTKETEYNEKLFF.

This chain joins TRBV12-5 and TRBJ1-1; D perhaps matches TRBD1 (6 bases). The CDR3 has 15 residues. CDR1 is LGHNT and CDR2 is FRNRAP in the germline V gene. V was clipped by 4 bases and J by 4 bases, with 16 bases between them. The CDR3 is CASGSAGGASTEAFF. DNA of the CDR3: TGTGCTAGTGGTTCCGCGGGGGGCGCGAGCACTGAAGCTTTCTTT.

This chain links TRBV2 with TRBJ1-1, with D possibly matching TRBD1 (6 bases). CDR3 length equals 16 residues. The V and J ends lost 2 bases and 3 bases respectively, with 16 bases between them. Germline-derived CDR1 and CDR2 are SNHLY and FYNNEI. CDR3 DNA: TGTGCCAGCAGTGAACCCTGGGACAAATGGGACACTGAAGCTTTCTTT. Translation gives CASSEPWDKWDTEAFF.

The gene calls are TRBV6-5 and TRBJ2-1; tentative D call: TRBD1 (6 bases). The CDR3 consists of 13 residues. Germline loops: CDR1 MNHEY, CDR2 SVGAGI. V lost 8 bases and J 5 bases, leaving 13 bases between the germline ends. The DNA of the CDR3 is TGTGCCAGCGGCGGAACAGGGAACAATGAGCAGTTCTTC. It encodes CASGGTGNNEQFF.

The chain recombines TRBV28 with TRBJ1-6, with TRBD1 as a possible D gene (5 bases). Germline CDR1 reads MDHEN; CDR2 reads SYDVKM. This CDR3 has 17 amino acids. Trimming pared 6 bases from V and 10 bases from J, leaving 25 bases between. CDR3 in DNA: TGTGCCAGCAGCCCTCCAATCTCGGGACGCGGGAAATCACCCCTCCACTTT. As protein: CASSPPISGRGKSPLHF.

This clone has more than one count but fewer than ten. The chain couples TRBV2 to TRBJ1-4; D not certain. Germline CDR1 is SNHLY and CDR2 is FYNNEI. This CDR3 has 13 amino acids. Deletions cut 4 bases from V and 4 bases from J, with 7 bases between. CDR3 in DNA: TGTGCCAGCAGTGTCGGAGGTAATGAAAAACTGTTTTTT. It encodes CASSVGGNEKLFF.

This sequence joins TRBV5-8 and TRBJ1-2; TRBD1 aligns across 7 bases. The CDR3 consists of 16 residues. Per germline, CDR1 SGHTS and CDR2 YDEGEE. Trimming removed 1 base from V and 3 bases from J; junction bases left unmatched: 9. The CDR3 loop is CASSLFTGDLYYGYTF. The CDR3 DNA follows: TGTGCCAGCAGCTTGTTTACAGGGGATCTCTACTATGGCTACACCTTC.

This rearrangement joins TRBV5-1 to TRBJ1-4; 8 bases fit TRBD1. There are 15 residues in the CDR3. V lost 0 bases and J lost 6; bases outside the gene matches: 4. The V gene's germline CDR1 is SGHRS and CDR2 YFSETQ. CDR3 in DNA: TGCGCCAGCAGCTTGGCCGACAGGGGAGATGAAAAACTGTTTTTT. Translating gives CASSLADRGDEKLFF.

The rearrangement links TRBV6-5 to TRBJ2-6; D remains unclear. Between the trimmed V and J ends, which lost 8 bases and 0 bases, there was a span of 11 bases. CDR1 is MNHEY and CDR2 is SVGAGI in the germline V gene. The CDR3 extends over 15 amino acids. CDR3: CASPSVSSGANVLTF. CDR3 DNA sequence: TGTGCCAGCCCTTCTGTTTCCTCTGGGGCCAACGTCCTGACTTTC.

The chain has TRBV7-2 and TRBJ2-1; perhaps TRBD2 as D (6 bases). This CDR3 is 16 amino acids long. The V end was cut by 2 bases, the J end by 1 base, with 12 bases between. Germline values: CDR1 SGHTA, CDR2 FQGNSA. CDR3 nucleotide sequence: TGTGCCAGCAGCTTAATAGTGGGAGGTTCCTACAATGAGCAGTTCTTC. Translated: CASSLIVGGSYNEQFF.

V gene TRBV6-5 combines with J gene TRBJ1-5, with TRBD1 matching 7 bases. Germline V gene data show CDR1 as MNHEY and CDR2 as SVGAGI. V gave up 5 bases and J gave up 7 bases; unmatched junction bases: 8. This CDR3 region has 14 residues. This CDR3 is CASSLGQDGQPQHF. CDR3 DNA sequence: TGTGCCAGCAGTCTCGGACAGGATGGCCAGCCCCAGCATTTT.

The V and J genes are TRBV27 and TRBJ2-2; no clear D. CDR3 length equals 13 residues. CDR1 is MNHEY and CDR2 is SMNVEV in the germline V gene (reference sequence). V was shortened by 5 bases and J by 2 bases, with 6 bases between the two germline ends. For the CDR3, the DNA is TGTGCCAGCAGTCCCCTCAACACCGGGGAGCTGTTTTTT. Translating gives CASSPLNTGELFF.